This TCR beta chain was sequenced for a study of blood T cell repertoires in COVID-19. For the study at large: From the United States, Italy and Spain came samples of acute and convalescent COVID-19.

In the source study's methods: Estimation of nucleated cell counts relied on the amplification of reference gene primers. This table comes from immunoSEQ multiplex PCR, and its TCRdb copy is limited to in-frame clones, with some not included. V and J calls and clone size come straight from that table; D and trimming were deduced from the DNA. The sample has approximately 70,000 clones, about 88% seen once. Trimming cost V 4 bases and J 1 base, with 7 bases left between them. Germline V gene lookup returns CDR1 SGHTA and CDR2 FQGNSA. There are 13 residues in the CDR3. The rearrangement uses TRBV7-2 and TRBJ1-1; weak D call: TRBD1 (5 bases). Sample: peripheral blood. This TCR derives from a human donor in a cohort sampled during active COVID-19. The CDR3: CASSSGQNTEAFF. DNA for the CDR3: TGTGCCAGCAGCTCTGGACAGAACACTGAAGCTTTCTTT.